In this sample, the clone carrying this TCR beta chain turned up once. This sample is part of a study of patients and donors after allogeneic stem cell transplantation. Germline V gene sequence: CDR1 SGHRS, CDR2 YFSETQ. J lost 1 base, V lost 6 bases, and 9 bases had no gene match. The CDR3 runs to 16 residues. TCRdb reanalysed the RT-PCR reads using MiXCR and keeps one entry per CDR3 protein. The sample has about 200,000 distinct CDR3 sequences; around 41% are singletons. The specimen was blood, either unsorted or a sorted T cell fraction (not recorded which). This TCR was recovered from a human donor who was either an allogeneic HSCT recipient or a stem cell or donor lymphocyte infusion donor (not recorded which). It is not recorded whose cells these are; they may come from a transplant donor. The chain links TRBV5-1 to TRBJ1-1; 10 bases are shared with TRBD1. Here the CDR3 reads CASNRGQGRGNTEAFF. For the CDR3, the DNA is TGCGCCAGCAATAGGGGACAGGGGCGCGGGAACACTGAAGCTTTCTTT.